The T cell receptor (beta chain) under discussion was sequenced for a study of blood T cell repertoires in COVID-19. Overall study: Samples of COVID-19 (acute and convalescent) were obtained from the United States, Italy and Spain. From T cells, B-cell-depleted T cells, or PBMCs came the material, which was cDNA or gDNA.

The CDR3 runs to 10 residues. V was pared by 8 bases and J by 5 bases, with 9 bases between. Germline V gene lookup returns CDR1 DFQATT and CDR2 SNEGSKA (reference sequence). Methods used by the authors: Reference gene primer amplification gave nucleated cell count estimates. Libraries were prepared by immunoSEQ multiplex PCR; TCRdb keeps only in-frame clonotypes and omits some of them. Clonal size and the V and J genes are those of that table, whereas D and trimming came from the DNA. The sample contains roughly 390,000 clones, roughly 85% of which appear only once. What was sequenced was peripheral blood. This chain connects TRBV20-1 to TRBJ1-1; unclear D gene. This receptor was obtained from a woman aged 18 to 35 with acute or convalescent COVID-19. The CDR3 here is CSPHATEAFF. CDR3 bases: TGCAGTCCTCATGCGACTGAAGCTTTCTTT.